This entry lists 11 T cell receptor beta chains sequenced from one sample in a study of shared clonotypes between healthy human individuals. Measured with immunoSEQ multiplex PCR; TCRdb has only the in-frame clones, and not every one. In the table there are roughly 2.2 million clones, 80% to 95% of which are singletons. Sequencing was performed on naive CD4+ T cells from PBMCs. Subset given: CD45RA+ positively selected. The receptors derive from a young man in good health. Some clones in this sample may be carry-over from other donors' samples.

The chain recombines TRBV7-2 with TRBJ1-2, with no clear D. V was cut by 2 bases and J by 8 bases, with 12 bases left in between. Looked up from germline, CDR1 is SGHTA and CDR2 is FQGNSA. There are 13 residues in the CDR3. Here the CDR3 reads CASSLSGGKGYTF. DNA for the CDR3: TGTGCCAGCAGCTTATCGGGAGGGAAAGGCTACACCTTC. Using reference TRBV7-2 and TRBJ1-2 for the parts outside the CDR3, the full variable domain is GAGVSQSPSNKVTEKGKDVELRCDPISGHTALYWYRQSLGQGLEFLIYFQGNSAPDKSGLPSDRFSAERTGGSVSTLTIQRTQQEDSAVYLCASSLSGGKGYTFGSGTRLTVV.

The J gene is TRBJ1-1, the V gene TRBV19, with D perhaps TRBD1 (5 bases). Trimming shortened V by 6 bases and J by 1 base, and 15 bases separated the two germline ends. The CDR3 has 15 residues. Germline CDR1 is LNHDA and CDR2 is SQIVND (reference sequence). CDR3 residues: CASRREGLGNTEAFF. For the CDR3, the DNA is TGTGCCAGTAGGCGGGAGGGGTTAGGGAACACTGAAGCTTTCTTT.

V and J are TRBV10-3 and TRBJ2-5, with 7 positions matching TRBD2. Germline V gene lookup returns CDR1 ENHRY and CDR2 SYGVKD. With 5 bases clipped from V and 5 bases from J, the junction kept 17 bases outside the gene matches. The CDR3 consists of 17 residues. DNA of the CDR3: TGTGCCATCAGTACCTTACCGCCGGGCGGGAGTGGGGAGACCCAGTACTTC. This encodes CAISTLPPGGSGETQYF.

As DNA, the CDR3 is TGTGCCAGCAGACTAGCCGAGTACGAGCAGTACTTC. Protein product: CASRLAEYEQYF. V gene TRBV28 combines with J gene TRBJ2-7, with D perhaps matching TRBD2 (6 bases). The CDR3 runs 12 residues. CDR1 and CDR2 from the germline V gene are MDHEN and SYDVKM. V was cut by 6 bases and J by 4 bases, with 10 bases left in between.

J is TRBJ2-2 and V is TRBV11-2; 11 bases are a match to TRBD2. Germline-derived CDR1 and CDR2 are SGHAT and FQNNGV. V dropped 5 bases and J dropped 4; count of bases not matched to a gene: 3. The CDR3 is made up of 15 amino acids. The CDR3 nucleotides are TGTGCCAGCAGCCCCGGACTAGCGGGCACCGGGGAGCTGTTTTTT. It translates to CASSPGLAGTGELFF.

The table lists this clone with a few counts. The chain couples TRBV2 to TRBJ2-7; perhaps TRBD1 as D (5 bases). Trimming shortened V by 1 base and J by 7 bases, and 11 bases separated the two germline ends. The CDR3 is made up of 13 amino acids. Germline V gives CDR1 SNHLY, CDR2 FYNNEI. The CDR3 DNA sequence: TGTGCCAGCAGTGAAGTGACAGACGGGGAGCAGTACTTC. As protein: CASSEVTDGEQYF.

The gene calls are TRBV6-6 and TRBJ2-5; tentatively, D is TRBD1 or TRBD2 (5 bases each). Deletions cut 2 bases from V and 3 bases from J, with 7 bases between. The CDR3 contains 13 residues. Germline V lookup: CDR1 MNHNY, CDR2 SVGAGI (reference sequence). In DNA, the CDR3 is TGTGCCAGCAGTTACGGGGGTAAAGAGACCCAGTACTTC. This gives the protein CASSYGGKETQYF.

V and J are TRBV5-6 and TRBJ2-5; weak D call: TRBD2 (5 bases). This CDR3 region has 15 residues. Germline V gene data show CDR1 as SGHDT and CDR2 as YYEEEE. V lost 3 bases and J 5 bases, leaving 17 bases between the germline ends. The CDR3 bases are TGTGCCAGCAGCTCGCTATCCGGGCGCGGGGAGACCCAGTACTTC. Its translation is CASSSLSGRGETQYF.

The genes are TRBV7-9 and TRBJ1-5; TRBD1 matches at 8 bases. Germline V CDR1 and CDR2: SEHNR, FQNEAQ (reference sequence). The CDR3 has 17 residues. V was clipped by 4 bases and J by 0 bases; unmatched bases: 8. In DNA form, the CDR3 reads TGTGCCAGCAGCTCAGGGGGCGGCTGGAATAGCAATCAGCCCCAGCATTTT. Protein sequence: CASSSGGGWNSNQPQHF.

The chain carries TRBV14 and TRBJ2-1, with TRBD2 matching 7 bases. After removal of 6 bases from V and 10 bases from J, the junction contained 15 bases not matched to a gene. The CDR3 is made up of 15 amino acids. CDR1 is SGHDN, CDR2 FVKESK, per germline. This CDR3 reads CASSHPSPGGKEQFF. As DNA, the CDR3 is TGTGCCAGCAGTCATCCTTCACCCGGGGGGAAGGAGCAGTTCTTC.

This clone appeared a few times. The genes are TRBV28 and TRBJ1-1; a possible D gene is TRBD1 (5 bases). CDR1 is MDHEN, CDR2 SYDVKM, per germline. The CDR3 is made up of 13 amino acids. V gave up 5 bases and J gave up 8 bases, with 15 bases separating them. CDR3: CASSPSGRTEAFF. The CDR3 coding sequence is TGTGCCAGCAGTCCGTCTGGACGGACAGAAGCTTTCTTT.